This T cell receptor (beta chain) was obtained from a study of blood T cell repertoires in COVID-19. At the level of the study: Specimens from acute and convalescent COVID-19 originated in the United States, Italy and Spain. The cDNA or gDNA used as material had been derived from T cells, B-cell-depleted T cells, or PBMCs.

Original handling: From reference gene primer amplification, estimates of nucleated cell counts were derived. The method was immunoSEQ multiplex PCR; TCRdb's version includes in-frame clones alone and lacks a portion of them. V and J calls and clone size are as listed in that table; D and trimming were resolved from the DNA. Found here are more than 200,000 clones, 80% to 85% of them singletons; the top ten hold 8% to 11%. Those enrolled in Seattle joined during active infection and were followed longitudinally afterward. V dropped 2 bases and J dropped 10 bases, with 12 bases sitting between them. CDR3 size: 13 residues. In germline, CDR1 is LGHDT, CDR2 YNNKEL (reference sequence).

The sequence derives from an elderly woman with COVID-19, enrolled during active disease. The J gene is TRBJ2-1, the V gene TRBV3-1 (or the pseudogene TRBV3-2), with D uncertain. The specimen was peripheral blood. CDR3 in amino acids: CASSQSGFGEQFF. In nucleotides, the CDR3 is TGTGCCAGCAGCCAATCCGGGTTCGGCGAGCAGTTCTTC.